Here is one TCR beta chain with its context. The data derive from a study of blood T cell repertoires in COVID-19. About the research overall: PBMCs, B-cell-depleted T cells, or T cells were the source of the cDNA or gDNA that made up the material.

The V end was cut by 2 bases, the J end by 6 bases, with 14 bases between. Germline V gene sequence: CDR1 LNHDA, CDR2 SQIVND (reference sequence). CDR3 size: 15 residues. The Seattle site enrolled patients during active infection and followed them longitudinally. This table comes from immunoSEQ multiplex PCR, and its TCRdb copy is limited to in-frame clones, with some not included. The repertoire holds 200,000 to 300,000 clones, with around 90% as singletons. The origin of this receptor is a man aged 25 to 40 with COVID-19, enrolled during active disease. The chain links TRBV19 to TRBJ1-5; possibly TRBD1 for D (6 bases). Sample: peripheral blood. This CDR3 is CASSIFSGDSQPQHF. DNA of the CDR3: TGTGCCAGTAGTATATTCTCAGGGGATAGTCAGCCCCAGCATTTT.